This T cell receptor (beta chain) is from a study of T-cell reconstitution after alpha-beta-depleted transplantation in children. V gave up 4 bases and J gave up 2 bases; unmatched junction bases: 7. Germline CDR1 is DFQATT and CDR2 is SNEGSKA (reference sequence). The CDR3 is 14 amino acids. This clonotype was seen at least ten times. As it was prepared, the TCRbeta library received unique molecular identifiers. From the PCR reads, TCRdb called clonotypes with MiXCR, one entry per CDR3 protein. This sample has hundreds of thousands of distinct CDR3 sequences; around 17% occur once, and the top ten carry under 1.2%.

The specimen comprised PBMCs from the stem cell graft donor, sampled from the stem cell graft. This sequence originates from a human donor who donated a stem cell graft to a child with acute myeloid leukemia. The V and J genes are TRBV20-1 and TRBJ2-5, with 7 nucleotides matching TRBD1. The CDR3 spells CSANPDRPQETQYF. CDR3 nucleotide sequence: TGCAGTGCTAACCCGGACAGGCCACAAGAGACCCAGTACTTC.